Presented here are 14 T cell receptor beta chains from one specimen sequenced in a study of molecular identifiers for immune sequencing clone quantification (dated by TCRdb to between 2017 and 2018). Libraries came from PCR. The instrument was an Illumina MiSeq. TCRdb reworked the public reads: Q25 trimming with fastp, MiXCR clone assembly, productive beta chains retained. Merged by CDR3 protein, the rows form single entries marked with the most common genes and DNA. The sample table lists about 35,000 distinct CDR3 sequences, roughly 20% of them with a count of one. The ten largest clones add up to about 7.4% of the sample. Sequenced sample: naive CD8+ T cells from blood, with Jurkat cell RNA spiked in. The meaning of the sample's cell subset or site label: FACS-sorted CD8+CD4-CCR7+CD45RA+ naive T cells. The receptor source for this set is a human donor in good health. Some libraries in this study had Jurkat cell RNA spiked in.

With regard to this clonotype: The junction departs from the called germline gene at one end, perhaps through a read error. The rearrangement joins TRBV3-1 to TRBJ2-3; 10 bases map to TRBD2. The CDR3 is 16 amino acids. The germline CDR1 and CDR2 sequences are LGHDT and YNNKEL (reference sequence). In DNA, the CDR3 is TGTGCCGGCAGCCATAAGAGCGGGAGGGCCACTGATACGCAGTATTTT. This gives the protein CAGSHKSGRATDTQYF.

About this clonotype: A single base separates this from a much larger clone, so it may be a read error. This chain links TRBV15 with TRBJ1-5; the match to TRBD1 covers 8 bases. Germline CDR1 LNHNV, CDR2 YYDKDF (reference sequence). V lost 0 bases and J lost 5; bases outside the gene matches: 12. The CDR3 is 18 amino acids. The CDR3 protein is CATSRDYPHAGGYQPQHF. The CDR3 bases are TGTGCCACCAGCAGAGATTACCCACACGCAGGGGGCTATCAGCCCCAGCATTTT.

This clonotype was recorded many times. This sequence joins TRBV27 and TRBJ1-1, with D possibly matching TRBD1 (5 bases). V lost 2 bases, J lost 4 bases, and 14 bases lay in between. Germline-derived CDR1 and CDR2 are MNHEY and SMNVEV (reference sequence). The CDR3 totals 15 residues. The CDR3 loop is CASSLIGGSGTEAFF. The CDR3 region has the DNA TGTGCCAGCAGTTTAATTGGGGGGTCGGGCACTGAAGCTTTCTTT.

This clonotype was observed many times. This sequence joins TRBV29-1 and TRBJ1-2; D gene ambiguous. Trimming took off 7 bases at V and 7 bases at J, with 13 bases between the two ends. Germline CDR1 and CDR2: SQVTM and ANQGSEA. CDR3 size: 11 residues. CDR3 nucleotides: TGCAGCGGAGCGACATTTGGTGGCTACACCTTC. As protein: CSGATFGGYTF.

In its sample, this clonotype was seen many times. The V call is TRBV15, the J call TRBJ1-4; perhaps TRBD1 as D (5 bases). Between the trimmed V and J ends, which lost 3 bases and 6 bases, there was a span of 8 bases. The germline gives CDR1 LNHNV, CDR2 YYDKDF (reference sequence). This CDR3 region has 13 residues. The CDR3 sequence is CATSRMGDEKLFF. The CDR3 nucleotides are TGTGCCACCAGCAGGATGGGGGATGAAAAACTGTTTTTT.

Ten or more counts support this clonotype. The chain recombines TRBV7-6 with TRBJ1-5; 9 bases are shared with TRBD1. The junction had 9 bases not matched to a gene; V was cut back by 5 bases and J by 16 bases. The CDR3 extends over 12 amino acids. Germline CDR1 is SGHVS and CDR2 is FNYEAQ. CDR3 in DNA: TGTGCCAGCAGCAACGGACAGGGGTTTCTTCATTTT. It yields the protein CASSNGQGFLHF.

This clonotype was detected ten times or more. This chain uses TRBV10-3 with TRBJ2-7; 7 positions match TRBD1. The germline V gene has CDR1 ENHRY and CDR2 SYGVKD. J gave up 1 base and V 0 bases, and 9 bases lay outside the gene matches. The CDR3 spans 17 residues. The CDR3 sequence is CAISESHLSTGSYEQYF. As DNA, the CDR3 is TGTGCCATCAGTGAGTCGCATCTTTCGACAGGGTCCTACGAGCAGTACTTC.

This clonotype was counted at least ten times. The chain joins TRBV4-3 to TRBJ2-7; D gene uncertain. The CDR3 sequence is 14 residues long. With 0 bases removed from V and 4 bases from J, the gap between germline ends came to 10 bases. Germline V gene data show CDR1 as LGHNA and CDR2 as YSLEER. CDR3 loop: CASSQDNGQYEQYF. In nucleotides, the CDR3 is TGCGCCAGCAGCCAAGACAACGGGCAATACGAGCAGTACTTC.

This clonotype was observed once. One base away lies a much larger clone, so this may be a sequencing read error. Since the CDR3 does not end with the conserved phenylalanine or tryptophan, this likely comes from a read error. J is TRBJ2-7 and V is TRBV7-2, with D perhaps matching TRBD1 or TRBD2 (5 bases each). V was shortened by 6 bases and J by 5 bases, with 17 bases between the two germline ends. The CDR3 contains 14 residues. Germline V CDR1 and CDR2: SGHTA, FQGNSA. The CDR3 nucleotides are TGTGCCAGCAGTGATGGGGGTTCCCTACACGAGCAGTACTCC. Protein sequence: CASSDGGSLHEQYS.

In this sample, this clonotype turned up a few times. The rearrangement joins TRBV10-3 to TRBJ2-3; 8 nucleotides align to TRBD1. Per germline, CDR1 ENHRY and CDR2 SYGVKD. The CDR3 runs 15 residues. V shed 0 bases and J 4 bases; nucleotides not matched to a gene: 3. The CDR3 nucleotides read TGTGCCATCAGTGAGTCGACAGGGGTCGCAGATACGCAGTATTTT. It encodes CAISESTGVADTQYF.

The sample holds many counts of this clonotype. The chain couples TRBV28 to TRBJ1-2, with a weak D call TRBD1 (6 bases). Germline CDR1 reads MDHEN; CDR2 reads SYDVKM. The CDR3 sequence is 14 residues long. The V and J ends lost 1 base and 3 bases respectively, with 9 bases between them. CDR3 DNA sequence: TGTGCCAGCAGTTTATCCGGGACATACTATGGCTACACCTTC. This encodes CASSLSGTYYGYTF.

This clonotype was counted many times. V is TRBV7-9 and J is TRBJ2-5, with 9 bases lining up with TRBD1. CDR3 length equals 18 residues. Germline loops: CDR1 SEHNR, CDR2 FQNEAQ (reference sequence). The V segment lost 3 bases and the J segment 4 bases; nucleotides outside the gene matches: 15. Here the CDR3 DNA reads TGTGCCAGCAGCTTCCCCCACGGACAGGGGTGGTTTGGAGAGACCCAGTACTTC. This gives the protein CASSFPHGQGWFGETQYF.

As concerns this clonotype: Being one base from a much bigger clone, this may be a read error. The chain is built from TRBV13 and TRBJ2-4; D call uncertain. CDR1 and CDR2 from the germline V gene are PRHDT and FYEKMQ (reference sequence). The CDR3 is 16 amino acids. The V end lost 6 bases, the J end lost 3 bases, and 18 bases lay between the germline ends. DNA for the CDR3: TGTGCCAGCAGTTCCCCTGGGATTCTAGTCAAAAACATTCAGTACTTC. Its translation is CASSSPGILVKNIQYF.

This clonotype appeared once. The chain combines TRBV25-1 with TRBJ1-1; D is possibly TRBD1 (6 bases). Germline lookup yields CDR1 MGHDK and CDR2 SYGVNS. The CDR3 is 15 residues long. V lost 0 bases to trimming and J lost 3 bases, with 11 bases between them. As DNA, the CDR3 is TGTGCCAGCAGTGAATACGAGGGGGTCGACACTGAAGCTTTCTTT. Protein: CASSEYEGVDTEAFF.